Below, 26 T cell receptor beta chains from the same sample are listed, as sequenced in a study of blood T cell repertoires in COVID-19. Generated by immunoSEQ multiplex PCR, the TCRdb table keeps only in-frame clones and is missing some. This table holds about 120,000 clones, 78% found once. Source material: peripheral blood. The receptors shown here come from a man in his 70s with acute or convalescent COVID-19.

This chain joins TRBV19 and TRBJ2-3, with 9 bases identical to TRBD2. The CDR3 consists of 14 residues. CDR1 and CDR2 (germline): LNHDA, SQIVND (reference sequence). The V gene end was trimmed by 5 bases and the J gene end by 6 bases; junction bases not matched to a gene: 6. The CDR3 loop reads CASSSGLARDTQYF. CDR3 nucleotides: TGTGCCAGTAGTTCGGGACTAGCAAGGGATACGCAGTATTTT. Together with reference TRBV19 and TRBJ2-3, the CDR3 gives the full variable domain: DGGITQSPKYLFRKEGQNVTLSCEQNLNHDAMYWYRQDPGQGLRLIYYSQIVNDFQKGDIAEGYSVSREKKESFPLTVTSAQKNPTAFYLCASSSGLARDTQYFGPGTRLTVL.

V gene TRBV5-1 combines with J gene TRBJ2-7, with D unclear. This CDR3 is built from 14 residues. V shed 0 bases and J shed 0 bases, with 7 bases lying between them. The germline CDR1 and CDR2 sequences are SGHRS and YFSETQ. This CDR3 reads CASSLEPSSYEQYF. The CDR3 bases are TGCGCCAGCAGCTTGGAACCCAGCTCCTACGAGCAGTACTTC.

This clone was detected only once. The chain links TRBV10-3 to TRBJ1-6, with TRBD1 matching over 9 bases. V was clipped by 0 bases and J by 5 bases; unmatched bases: 5. Germline V gene lookup returns CDR1 ENHRY and CDR2 SYGVKD. CDR3 size: 17 residues. The CDR3 DNA reads as TGTGCCATCAGTGAGTCTAGCGGGACAGGGCATAATTCACCCCTCCACTTT. Protein: CAISESSGTGHNSPLHF.

The sample holds a few counts of this clone. The chain carries TRBV19 and TRBJ1-2; D is perhaps TRBD1 (6 bases). Germline V gives CDR1 LNHDA, CDR2 SQIVND (reference sequence). Trimming took 5 bases from V and 9 from J, leaving 16 bases between them. The CDR3 extends over 13 amino acids. CDR3 DNA: TGTGCCAGTAGTCTGGGACAACCTGAGAGCTACACCTTC. Translation: CASSLGQPESYTF.

The chain uses TRBV18 and TRBJ1-6, with 8 bases fitting TRBD1. The germline CDR1 and CDR2 sequences are KGHSH and LQKENI. The CDR3 spans 14 residues. Losses at the gene ends were 5 bases for V and 7 bases for J; bases not matched to a gene: 4. The CDR3 sequence is CASSTDRVNSPLHF. In nucleotides, the CDR3 is TGTGCCAGCTCAACGGACAGGGTAAATTCACCCCTCCACTTT.

The chain couples TRBV5-1 to TRBJ2-3; 10 nucleotides agree with TRBD1. The V and J ends lost 4 bases and 4 bases, in that order; junction bases with no gene match: 3. CDR3 length: 14 residues. Germline V lookup: CDR1 SGHRS, CDR2 YFSETQ. The CDR3 region is CASSPGQGADTQYF. CDR3 nucleotides: TGCGCCAGCAGCCCAGGACAGGGGGCAGATACGCAGTATTTT.

The genes are TRBV5-6 and TRBJ1-5, with 9 bases that match TRBD1. Trimming at V came to 7 bases and at J to 1 base, leaving 6 bases not matched to a gene. Germline V CDR1 and CDR2: SGHDT, YYEEEE. The CDR3 extends over 15 amino acids. CDR3 coding DNA: TGTGCCAGCCGAACAGGGGGCGCGAGCAATCAGCCCCAGCATTTT. This sequence encodes CASRTGGASNQPQHF. Looking up the rest from reference TRBV5-6 and TRBJ1-5 gives the full variable domain: DAGVTQSPTHLIKTRGQQVTLRCSPKSGHDTVSWYQQALGQGPQFIFQYYEEEERQRGNFPDRFSGHQFPNYSSELNVNALLLGDSALYLCASRTGGASNQPQHFGDGTRLSIL.

CDR3 in DNA: TGTGCCAGCAGCCACCCAGGGGGTGGAGGCTACACCTTC. Its translation: CASSHPGGGGYTF. The chain carries TRBV6-5 and TRBJ1-2; 7 bases map to TRBD1. V lost 6 bases, J lost 8 bases, and 9 bases stayed unmatched. Germline CDR1 and CDR2: MNHEY and SVGAGI. The CDR3 sequence is 13 residues long.

The chain couples TRBV7-9 to TRBJ1-2, with a weak D call TRBD1 (5 bases). The CDR3 runs 15 residues. Germline loops: CDR1 SEHNR, CDR2 FQNEAQ (reference sequence). Trimming took off 1 base at V and 6 bases at J, with 15 bases between the two ends. The CDR3 nucleotides read TGTGCCAGCAGCTTAGGTTTAAGGGGCATAGATGGCTACACCTTC. Its translation: CASSLGLRGIDGYTF.

This clone was observed once. The chain links TRBV30 to TRBJ1-2; the match to TRBD1 covers 9 bases. The CDR3 contains 13 residues. The J segment lost 7 bases and the V segment lost 2 bases, leaving 5 bases of the junction unmatched. CDR1 GTSNPN and CDR2 SVGIG come from the germline V gene (reference sequence). CDR3 loop: CAWSTGGESGYTF. The CDR3 coding sequence is TGTGCCTGGAGTACAGGGGGCGAGAGTGGCTACACCTTC.

The chain links TRBV18 to TRBJ1-3; 9 positions match TRBD1. Trimming cost V 4 bases and J 3 bases; bases outside gene matches: 7. The CDR3 sequence is 16 residues long. The germline gives CDR1 KGHSH, CDR2 LQKENI. This chain's CDR3 is CASSLQQGAHGNTIYF. The CDR3 DNA reads TGTGCCAGCTCACTGCAACAGGGGGCGCATGGAAACACCATATATTTT.

The gene calls are TRBV7-2 and TRBJ1-4, with a possible D match to TRBD1 (5 bases). The V end lost 5 bases, the J end lost 4 bases, and 8 bases lay between the germline ends. The CDR3 extends over 13 amino acids. Germline lookup yields CDR1 SGHTA and CDR2 FQGNSA. CDR3: CASSKGLNEKLFF. The CDR3 DNA reads TGTGCCAGCAGCAAGGGACTTAATGAAAAACTGTTTTTT.

The chain links TRBV5-8 to TRBJ2-1; possibly TRBD2 for D (6 bases). This CDR3 is 14 amino acids long. V lost 3 bases and J 9 bases, leaving 16 bases between the germline ends. From germline, CDR1 is SGHTS and CDR2 YDEGEE. DNA of the CDR3: TGTGCCAGCAGCTCGGACGTTCCGGGACTTGAGCAGTTCTTC. As protein: CASSSDVPGLEQFF. Variable domain in full (rest from reference TRBV5-8 and TRBJ2-1): EAGVTQSPTHLIKTRGQQATLRCSPISGHTSVYWYQQALGLGLQFLLWYDEGEERNRGNFPPRFSGRQFPNYSSELNVNALELEDSALYLCASSSDVPGLEQFFGPGTRLTVL.

The chain links TRBV3-1 (or the pseudogene TRBV3-2) to TRBJ2-2; no clear D. Trimming left V 0 bases short and J 5 bases short, with 10 bases between. The CDR3 sequence is 15 residues long. Germline V CDR1 and CDR2: LGHDT, YNNKEL (reference sequence). This CDR3 is CASSQDPRRTGELFF. CDR3 coding DNA: TGTGCCAGCAGCCAAGACCCCCGGCGGACCGGGGAGCTGTTTTTT.

The V call is TRBV19, the J call TRBJ2-6, with D unclear. This CDR3 is built from 15 residues. Germline V lookup: CDR1 LNHDA, CDR2 SQIVND (reference sequence). V was trimmed by 6 bases and J by 4 bases, leaving 13 bases between them. CDR3 nucleotides: TGTGCCAGTAGCCTAATTAGTGCAGGGGCCAACGTCCTGACTTTC. This codes for CASSLISAGANVLTF.

The V and J genes are TRBV5-1 and TRBJ1-4; 7 bases match TRBD1. Germline-derived CDR1 and CDR2 are SGHRS and YFSETQ. The CDR3 totals 16 residues. The V gene end was trimmed by 4 bases and the J gene end by 3 bases; junction bases not matched to a gene: 9. CDR3 nucleotides: TGCGCCAGCAGCCTGGGGGCGGGACAGCCTAATGAAAAACTGTTTTTT. This encodes CASSLGAGQPNEKLFF.

This clone was seen just once. The genes are TRBV27 and TRBJ1-6, with 7 bases identical to TRBD1. CDR1 MNHEY and CDR2 SMNVEV come from the germline V gene (reference sequence). The CDR3 sequence is 12 residues long. The V segment lost 8 bases and the J segment 10 bases; nucleotides outside the gene matches: 5. Here the CDR3 DNA reads TGTGCCAGCGGAAAACAGGGGTCACCCCTCCACTTT. Translated: CASGKQGSPLHF.

The chain links TRBV7-6 to TRBJ1-1; 8 bases map to TRBD1. J gave up 5 bases and V 1 base, and 3 bases lay outside the gene matches. CDR1 SGHVS and CDR2 FNYEAQ come from the germline V gene. This CDR3 region has 14 residues. The CDR3 region is CASSLGRGRTEAFF. DNA for the CDR3: TGTGCCAGCAGCTTAGGCAGGGGGCGAACTGAAGCTTTCTTT.

This chain links TRBV5-1 with TRBJ2-3, with 9 bases that match TRBD2. With V trimmed by 0 bases and J by 4 bases, 3 bases remained unmatched. The CDR3 loop spans 15 amino acids. Germline CDR1 and CDR2: SGHRS and YFSETQ. The CDR3 sequence: CASSLGGGGADTQYF. Written as DNA, the CDR3 is TGCGCCAGCAGCTTGGGCGGCGGGGGGGCAGATACGCAGTATTTT.

The V and J genes are TRBV30 and TRBJ1-1, with TRBD1 matching over 8 bases. CDR1 GTSNPN and CDR2 SVGIG come from the germline V gene (reference sequence). The CDR3 runs 19 residues. With 3 bases clipped from V and 0 bases from J, the junction kept 18 bases outside the gene matches. As DNA, the CDR3 is TGTGCCTGGAGCCATCCCACGAGGACAGGGTCCGCCATGAACACTGAAGCTTTCTTT. It codes for CAWSHPTRTGSAMNTEAFF.

This clone appeared once. The genes are TRBV14 and TRBJ2-2; 10 bases match TRBD2. Trimming took 2 bases from V and 2 from J; bases not matched to a gene: 5. The germline V gene encodes CDR1 SGHDN and CDR2 FVKESK. The CDR3 sequence is 17 residues long. The CDR3, as DNA: TGTGCCAGCAGCCAAACCCGGACTAGCGGTAACACCGGGGAGCTGTTTTTT. Translation: CASSQTRTSGNTGELFF.

This clone appeared once. The chain links TRBV24-1 to TRBJ1-1; D possibly corresponds to TRBD1 (5 bases). The CDR3 loop spans 15 amino acids. From germline, CDR1 is KGHDR and CDR2 SFDVKD. V was clipped by 0 bases and J by 5 bases, with 12 bases between them. CDR3 bases: TGTGCCACCAGTGATTTGAAGGCGGGGGGGACTGAAGCTTTCTTT. Encoded protein: CATSDLKAGGTEAFF.

This clone was seen more than once but under ten times. The chain is built from TRBV24-1 and TRBJ1-2; TRBD1 matches at 9 bases. Per the germline V gene, CDR1 is KGHDR and CDR2 is SFDVKD. V lost 6 bases, J lost 4 bases, and 8 bases stayed unmatched. The CDR3 has 15 amino acids. CDR3 DNA sequence: TGTGCCACCAGTCCTTCTTGGGGACAGGGCTATGGCTACACCTTC. Its translation is CATSPSWGQGYGYTF.

The J gene is TRBJ2-7, the V gene TRBV27; 10 bases match TRBD1. The CDR3 runs 16 residues. V trimming: 3 bases; J trimming: 3 bases; junction bases outside the gene matches: 8. Germline V gene sequence: CDR1 MNHEY, CDR2 SMNVEV (reference sequence). This CDR3 is CASSFNYGTGVYEQYF. In nucleotides, the CDR3 is TGTGCCAGCAGTTTCAATTACGGGACAGGGGTCTACGAGCAGTACTTC.

The chain carries TRBV25-1 and TRBJ1-1; D is possibly TRBD1 (6 bases). The V gene's germline CDR1 is MGHDK and CDR2 SYGVNS. V lost 4 bases and J 5 bases, leaving 14 bases between the germline ends. The CDR3 spans 14 residues. CDR3 residues: CASSGGGAGTEAFF. CDR3 bases: TGTGCCAGCAGTGGCGGGGGGGCAGGGACTGAAGCTTTCTTT. The whole variable domain, filled in from reference TRBV25-1 and TRBJ1-1, reads EADIYQTPRYLVIGTGKKITLECSQTMGHDKMYWYQQDPGMELHLIHYSYGVNSTEKGDLSSESTVSRIRTEHFPLTLESARPSHTSQYLCASSGGGAGTEAFFGQGTRLTVV.

The rearrangement joins TRBV9 to TRBJ2-2; 7 bases agree with TRBD1. This CDR3 contains 15 residues. With 0 bases clipped from V and 6 bases from J, the junction kept 5 bases outside the gene matches. In germline, CDR1 is SGDLS, CDR2 YYNGEE. CDR3 protein: CASSVGDSSPGELFF. The CDR3 nucleotides are TGTGCCAGCAGCGTAGGGGACAGTTCCCCCGGGGAGCTGTTTTTT.